This record looks at one TCR beta chain sequence and its context. What it binds is not known. These data belong to a study of shared clonotypes between healthy human individuals. Original processing methods: ImmunoSEQ yielded junction-only sequences lacking quality scores, so filtering differed. Here immunoSEQ multiplex PCR was the method, and the copy in TCRdb shows in-frame clones only, minus some. That table furnishes V, J and clone size, whereas the DNA furnished D and trimming. The repertoire holds about 2.1 million clones, about 94% seen once, with more than 1.5% in the top ten. Study-wide results and limits: In general, naive subsets displayed greater estimated richness than memory subsets did.

CDR3 size: 15 residues. Germline loops: CDR1 MDHEN, CDR2 SYDVKM. Trimming removed 5 bases from V and 4 bases from J; junction bases left unmatched: 8. The naive CD8 fraction comprised CD45RO-negative cells positively selected for CCR7 and excluded terminally differentiated effector memory CD45RA+ cells. Input material: naive CD8+ T cells from PBMCs. The TCR sequence derives from a man between 18 and 35 years old in good health. Some clones in this sample may be carry-over from other donors' samples. The chain recombines TRBV28 with TRBJ2-1; TRBD1 matches at 7 bases. CDR3 in amino acids: CASSRDRPIYNEQFF. The CDR3 DNA sequence: TGTGCCAGCAGTAGGGACAGACCTATTTACAATGAGCAGTTCTTC.